A selection of T cell receptor beta chains follows, all from one sample in a study of breast tumors, draining lymph nodes, adjacent tissues. TCRdb redid the calling of the multiplex PCR reads with MiXCR, one entry per CDR3 protein. The sample has approximately 100,000 distinct CDR3 sequences, around 21% seen once. What was sequenced was axillary lymph node tissue. The receptors were gathered from a female donor with breast cancer. Some clones in this sample may be carry-over from other donors' samples. CDR3s include the opening cysteine and the closing phenylalanine or tryptophan. The D gene is left open where the match is weak. Some rows mark clone size as missing; the rest say once, few, many or name a class of expanded clone.

abundance,v_gene,j_gene,d_gene,CDR3aa,CDR3nt
many,TRBV7-8,TRBJ1-5,.,CASSVGRGQPQHF,TGTGCCAGCAGCGTCGGTAGGGGACAGCCCCAGCATTTT
many,TRBV30,TRBJ2-5,.,CAWSVVRETQYF,TGTGCCTGGAGTGTAGTTCGAGAGACCCAGTACTTC
many,TRBV29-1,TRBJ1-4,.,CSVRQGSGNEKLFF,TGCAGCGTTCGTCAGGGGTCGGGTAATGAAAAACTGTTTTTT
many,TRBV12-3/TRBV12-4,TRBJ1-6,TRBD1,CASSPGTGISPLHF,TGTGCCAGCAGCCCCGGGACAGGGATTTCACCCCTCCACTTT
many,TRBV7-6,TRBJ2-1,TRBD1,CASSLVTGGTRGNNEQFF,TGTGCCAGCAGCTTAGTAACAGGGGGCACGAGGGGGAACAATGAGCAGTTCTTC
many,TRBV10-3,TRBJ1-6,.,CAISESVNSPLHF,TGTGCCATCAGTGAGTCGGTAAATTCACCCCTCCACTTT
many,TRBV25-1,TRBJ1-2,TRBD1,CASSDTTGGTYGYTF,TGTGCCAGCAGTGATACGACAGGGGGTACTTATGGCTACACCTTC
.,TRBV29-1,TRBJ2-1,.,CSADPQGAGEQFF,TGCAGCGCCGACCCCCAGGGCGCGGGAGAGCAGTTCTTC
many,TRBV18,TRBJ2-5,.,CASSDTIETQYF,TGTGCCAGCTCAGACACAATTGAGACCCAGTACTTC
.,TRBV12-3/TRBV12-4,TRBJ2-7,.,CASSWEQGASGQYF,TGTGCCAGCTCCTGGGAACAGGGCGCTTCCGGGCAGTACTTC
many,TRBV5-6,TRBJ2-3,.,CASSLGDQSTQYF,TGTGCCAGCAGCTTGGGGGACCAAAGTACGCAGTATTTT
many,TRBV10-3,TRBJ1-5,.,CATRTENNQPQHF,TGTGCCACGAGGACAGAGAACAATCAGCCCCAGCATTTT
many,TRBV7-2,TRBJ2-3,.,CASSPGGGDTQYF,TGTGCCAGCAGCCCGGGTGGGGGGGATACGCAGTATTTT
few,TRBV2,TRBJ2-4,TRBD1,CASSEAGTEKNIQYF,TGTGCCAGCAGTGAAGCCGGGACAGAGAAAAACATTCAGTACTTC
many,TRBV3-1,TRBJ1-2,.,CASSQGGQAIRGYTF,TGTGCCAGCAGCCAAGGGGGACAAGCCATTAGGGGCTACACCTTC
.,TRBV28,TRBJ1-2,.,CASSFYWTQGYYGYTF,TGTGCCAGCAGTTTTTATTGGACTCAAGGGTACTATGGCTACACCTTC
few,TRBV28,TRBJ2-1,.,CASSSNWGNYNEQFF,TGTGCCAGCAGTTCAAACTGGGGGAACTACAATGAGCAGTTCTTC
few,TRBV6-6,TRBJ1-3,.,CASSYVASGNTIYF,TGTGCCAGCAGTTATGTGGCGTCTGGAAACACCATATATTTT
many,TRBV2,TRBJ2-7,TRBD1,CASSERQGIFEQYF,TGTGCCAGCAGTGAACGACAGGGGATTTTCGAGCAGTACTTC
many,TRBV10-3,TRBJ2-3,TRBD1,CAITEDRVSTQYF,TGTGCCATCACTGAAGACAGGGTCAGTACGCAGTATTTT
few,TRBV3-1,TRBJ2-7,TRBD1,CASNRTGPYEQYF,TGTGCCAGCAACCGGACAGGTCCCTACGAGCAGTACTTC
many,TRBV19,TRBJ1-3,.,CASSIGLGGNTIYF,TGTGCCAGTAGTATTGGTTTGGGAGGAAACACCATATATTTT
many,TRBV7-9,TRBJ2-6,.,CASSLSGSGANVLTF,TGTGCCAGCAGCTTATCGGGGTCTGGGGCCAACGTCCTGACTTTC
.,TRBV6-6,TRBJ2-4,.,CASSYFFGREDVAKNIQYF,TGTGCCAGCAGTTACTTCTTCGGACGCGAGGACGTAGCCAAAAACATTCAGTACTTC
many,TRBV25-1,TRBJ1-6,.,CASSEVAVFSPLHF,TGTGCCAGCAGTGAAGTAGCTGTATTTTCACCCCTCCACTTT
many,TRBV20-1,TRBJ2-5,.,CSAARARDGETQYF,TGCAGTGCCGCGAGAGCCCGCGATGGGGAGACCCAGTACTTC
many,TRBV4-2,TRBJ1-2,.,CASSQEREGGYGYTF,TGTGCCAGCAGCCAAGAGAGGGAGGGTGGCTATGGCTACACCTTC
.,TRBV28,TRBJ2-5,.,CASHGSQETQYF,TGTGCCAGCCATGGCAGTCAAGAGACCCAGTACTTC
.,TRBV5-1,TRBJ2-2,.,CASGLYRGGNTGELFF,TGCGCCAGCGGCTTGTATAGGGGCGGGAACACCGGGGAGCTGTTTTTT
many,TRBV7-9,TRBJ2-6,TRBD1,CASSSGQPPGANVLTF,TGTGCCAGCAGCTCGGGACAGCCTCCTGGGGCCAACGTCCTGACTTTC
.,TRBV13,TRBJ2-3,.,CASSLASGTSLTDTQYF,TGTGCCAGCAGCTTGGCTTCGGGGACATCCCTCACAGATACGCAGTATTTT
.,TRBV20-1,TRBJ2-5,TRBD2,CSANGKTSGRALRETQYF,TGCAGTGCTAATGGGAAAACTAGCGGGAGGGCCCTCCGGGAGACCCAGTACTTC
.,TRBV12-3/TRBV12-4,TRBJ2-1,.,CASSLASESYNEQFF,TGTGCCAGCAGTTTAGCGAGCGAGAGCTACAATGAGCAGTTCTTC
many,TRBV6-1,TRBJ2-5,TRBD2,CASSEVLLAGGTQYF,TGTGCCAGCAGTGAAGTACTACTAGCGGGAGGAACCCAGTACTTC
many,TRBV3-1,TRBJ1-3,.,CASGAGGWNTIYF,TGTGCCAGTGGTGCTGGGGGGTGGAACACCATATATTTT
few,TRBV20-1,TRBJ2-7,.,CSVRRAYEQYF,TGCAGTGTTCGCAGAGCCTACGAGCAGTACTTC
many,TRBV5-1,TRBJ1-3,.,CASSLTVSSGNTIYF,TGCGCCAGCAGCTTGACAGTTAGCTCTGGAAACACCATATATTTT
many,TRBV7-7,TRBJ2-5,TRBD1,CASSSGTVQETQYF,TGTGCTAGCAGCTCCGGGACAGTACAAGAGACCCAGTACTTC
few,TRBV2,TRBJ1-2,.,CASSEVAGSYGYTF,TGTGCCAGCAGTGAAGTGGCGGGTAGCTATGGCTACACCTTC
few,TRBV19,TRBJ1-5,TRBD1,CASSIVAGQGDQPQHF,TGTGCCAGTAGTATAGTGGCGGGACAGGGGGATCAGCCCCAGCATTTT
many,TRBV9,TRBJ1-2,.,CASSNRETLYGYTF,TGTGCCAGCAGCAATCGGGAAACCCTCTATGGCTACACCTTC
many,TRBV7-9,TRBJ2-7,TRBD1,CASSSPPGQGFYEQYF,TGTGCCAGCAGCTCTCCTCCGGGACAGGGGTTCTACGAGCAGTACTTC
many,TRBV19,TRBJ2-5,.,CASSIGPIRETQYF,TGTGCCAGTAGTATAGGACCTATCAGGGAGACCCAGTACTTC
few,TRBV19,TRBJ1-1,.,CASSTWGQQPREAFF,TGTGCCAGTAGTACGTGGGGGCAGCAACCGAGAGAAGCTTTCTTT
many,TRBV7-6,TRBJ2-7,TRBD2,CASSEGLAGVDEQYF,TGTGCCAGCAGCGAGGGACTAGCGGGAGTCGACGAGCAGTACTTC
few,TRBV5-6,TRBJ1-4,TRBD1,CASSLTGTGGEKLFF,TGTGCCAGCAGCTTGACCGGGACAGGGGGAGAAAAACTGTTTTTT
few,TRBV28,TRBJ2-3,.,CASSLKGADTQYF,TGTGCCAGCAGTCTAAAGGGGGCAGATACGCAGTATTTT
.,TRBV7-9,TRBJ2-7,.,CASSPDYNYEQYF,TGTGCCAGCAGCCCGGACTATAACTACGAGCAGTACTTC
many,TRBV10-3,TRBJ1-2,TRBD1,CAISEQGVRYTF,TGTGCCATCAGTGAACAGGGGGTCCGCTACACCTTC
many,TRBV20-1,TRBJ2-5,TRBD2,CSAQMGGEETQYF,TGCAGTGCCCAGATGGGAGGGGAAGAGACCCAGTACTTC
many,TRBV10-3,TRBJ2-7,.,CAISAGQTYEQYF,TGTGCCATCAGCGCGGGACAGACATACGAGCAGTACTTC
many,TRBV5-1,TRBJ2-5,TRBD1,CASSRDSTQETQYF,TGCGCCAGCAGCCGGGACAGCACCCAAGAGACCCAGTACTTC
few,TRBV5-5,TRBJ2-2,.,CASSLGEGRRSGELFF,TGTGCCAGCAGCTTGGGCGAAGGTCGGAGGTCTGGGGAGCTGTTTTTT
many,TRBV10-3,TRBJ1-2,.,CAISESEASYGYTF,TGTGCCATCAGTGAGTCTGAGGCTAGCTATGGCTACACCTTC
.,TRBV27,TRBJ2-6,TRBD1,CAAGTGVSGANVLTF,TGTGCCGCCGGGACAGGCGTCTCTGGGGCCAACGTCCTGACTTTC